This T cell receptor (beta chain) is drawn from a study of T cell responses to AZD1222 COVID-19 vaccine. Comments on this clone: The target antigen is unknown.

Study-wide results and limits: Females outnumbered males among donors, who were mostly white British; clonal diversity was possibly underestimated.

The CDR3 spans 15 residues. Germline assignment: CDR1 LGHDT and CDR2 YNNKEL (reference sequence). V shed 4 bases and J shed 4 bases, with 16 bases lying between them. Using immunoSEQ multiplex PCR, the repertoire was profiled, and TCRdb retains in-frame clones only, with some absent. The sample yields approximately 200,000 clones, approximately 89% seen once. The source of this sequence is an adult who received the AZD1222 COVID-19 vaccine. The J gene is TRBJ1-2, the V gene TRBV3-1 (or the pseudogene TRBV3-2); tentative D call: TRBD1 (5 bases). The sequenced sample was peripheral blood, obtained 28 days after the second AZD1222 dose. The CDR3 region has the DNA TGTGCCAGCAGCCGTGGCGTCGGGGGAGGCTATGGCTACACCTTC. Protein: CASSRGVGGGYGYTF.